This T cell receptor (beta chain) was identified during a study of siplizumab effects on memory and regulatory T cells. The CDR3 totals 19 residues. V was cut by 2 bases and J by 6 bases, with 26 bases left in between. Turning to this clone: Its antigen is not known.

Points from the study as a whole: It seemed that naive T cells were more diverse than memory cells and were major contributors to the alloresponse. Siplizumab significantly brought down the alloreactive sequences that trace back to unstimulated CD4+ memory cells. The authors mapped only a minor fraction of alloreactive clones to unstimulated subsets. Tregs proliferating in siplizumab cultures lacked confirmation of their suppressive function.

The table came from immunoSEQ multiplex PCR; TCRdb's copy has only in-frame clones and leaves some out. The sample shows about 68,000 clones, 93% of them seen only once. The sequencing sample was made of CD8+ T cells sorted from blood. The origin of this receptor is a human donor in good health. V is TRBV5-3 and J is TRBJ1-4; D might be TRBD1 (6 bases). TRBV5-3 is an ORF; its function is uncertain. DNA for the CDR3: TGTGCCAGAAGCTTAAATCTTCGGGAGGGACAAGGTTTTCATGAAAAACTGTTTTTT. Translating it yields CARSLNLREGQGFHEKLFF.